This passage covers 21 T cell receptor beta chains from one sample sequenced in a study of technical replicates of blood from a few donors. Produced via immunoSEQ multiplex PCR; TCRdb's table is partial and in-frame only. The sample holds tens of thousands of clones; more than 85% are singletons and the top ten take approximately 0.35%. The sequenced material came from T cells isolated from PBMCs. Every receptor here comes from a human donor in good health.

This clone was counted once. The V gene is TRBV15, the J gene TRBJ2-3; D call uncertain. CDR1 and CDR2 (germline): LNHNV, YYDKDF (reference sequence). The CDR3 covers 12 residues. V shed 7 bases and J shed 2 bases, with 7 bases lying between them. The CDR3 coding sequence is TGTGCCACCACTACTGACACAGATACGCAGTATTTT. It encodes CATTTDTDTQYF.

This sequence joins TRBV5-1 and TRBJ1-1, with D perhaps matching TRBD1 (5 bases). Trimming shortened V by 4 bases and J by 2 bases, and 15 bases separated the two germline ends. CDR1 and CDR2 from the germline V gene are SGHRS and YFSETQ. The CDR3 consists of 15 residues. CDR3 DNA: TGCGCCAGCAGCCGGTCAGGGTTGGGTAACACTGAAGCTTTCTTT. Residues: CASSRSGLGNTEAFF.

The genes are TRBV15 and TRBJ2-5; 9 bases are shared with TRBD1. The J segment lost 6 bases and the V segment lost 5 bases, leaving 4 bases of the junction unmatched. The CDR3 contains 13 residues. The V gene's germline CDR1 is LNHNV and CDR2 YYDKDF (reference sequence). This CDR3 is CATSGGQGQTQYF. Written as DNA, the CDR3 is TGTGCCACCAGCGGAGGACAGGGGCAGACCCAGTACTTC.

The chain has TRBV7-2 and TRBJ2-3; D not resolved. The CDR3 spans 14 residues. Trimming cost V 5 bases and J 1 base, with 10 bases left between them. Germline V lookup: CDR1 SGHTA, CDR2 FQGNSA. The CDR3 sequence is CASSTRTGTDTQYF. CDR3 in DNA: TGTGCCAGCAGCACTCGCACTGGCACAGATACGCAGTATTTT.

Only one count was recorded for this clone. The CDR3 nucleotides read TGTGCCAGCAGCTTAGGGGACAGGGGGCGATTGGTAGAGCAGTTCTTC. Translation: CASSLGDRGRLVEQFF. The chain combines TRBV13 with TRBJ2-1, with 11 positions matching TRBD1. Germline V gene lookup returns CDR1 PRHDT and CDR2 FYEKMQ (reference sequence). The CDR3 spans 16 residues. V was clipped by 0 bases and J by 10 bases; unmatched bases: 8.

The chain is built from TRBV7-9 and TRBJ2-5, with D perhaps TRBD1 (6 bases). Germline CDR1 reads SEHNR; CDR2 reads FQNEAQ (reference sequence). V lost 0 bases to trimming and J lost 5 bases, with 10 bases between them. The CDR3 has 14 amino acids. CDR3 loop: CASSLAAGVETQYF. CDR3 bases: TGTGCCAGCAGCTTAGCGGCAGGGGTTGAGACCCAGTACTTC.

Worth noting for this clone: A junction end diverges from the germline sequence, so it may reflect a read error. The V and J genes are TRBV7-2 and TRBJ1-1; 8 bases align to TRBD1. CDR1 is SGHTA, CDR2 FQGNSA, per germline. The CDR3 has 12 amino acids. CDR3 sequence (DNA): TGTGCCAGCAGCTTGGACAGGGAGGCGGCTGTCTTT. This gives the protein CASSLDREAAVF.

The CDR3 protein is CASSLAGGGNTEAFF. The CDR3 DNA is TGTGCCAGCAGCTTGGCAGGGGGAGGTAACACTGAAGCTTTCTTT. The J gene is TRBJ1-1, the V gene TRBV5-4, with TRBD1 identical over 7 bases. The V segment lost 0 bases and the J segment 2 bases; nucleotides outside the gene matches: 4. Germline V gene lookup returns CDR1 SGHNT and CDR2 YYREEE (reference sequence). The CDR3 spans 15 residues. Looking up the rest from reference TRBV5-4 and TRBJ1-1 gives the full variable domain: ETGVTQSPTHLIKTRGQQVTLRCSSQSGHNTVSWYQQALGQGPQFIFQYYREEENGRGNFPPRFSGLQFPNYSSELNVNALELDDSALYLCASSLAGGGNTEAFFGQGTRLTVV.

This clone was seen only once. The chain couples TRBV5-6 to TRBJ2-7; D gene unclear. In germline, CDR1 is SGHDT, CDR2 YYEEEE. The CDR3 is made up of 14 amino acids. V lost 5 bases and J lost 1, with 13 bases in between. CDR3 sequence (DNA): TGTGCCAGCAGGTCCCAGTTTTTTTCCTACGAGCAGTACTTC. It encodes CASRSQFFSYEQYF.

The CDR3 sequence is CASRDGGTYEQYF. CDR3 bases: TGTGCCAGCAGGGATGGCGGAACCTACGAGCAGTACTTC. V gene TRBV6-1 combines with J gene TRBJ2-7; no firm D call. CDR1 and CDR2 from the germline V gene are MNHNS and SASEGT. Trimming stripped 6 bases from V and 2 bases from J, with 11 bases between. This CDR3 comprises 13 residues.

As concerns this clone: A read error may account for a junction end that differs from germline. V usage is TRBV27 and J usage is TRBJ1-5, with D possibly being TRBD1 (5 bases). The length of the CDR3 is 15 residues. CDR1 is MNHEY and CDR2 is SMNVEV in the germline V gene (reference sequence). The CDR3 DNA reads TGTGCCACCAGTGACAGTCCCCTAAGCAATCAGCCCCAGCATTTT. Amino acid sequence: CATSDSPLSNQPQHF.

V is TRBV11-2 and J is TRBJ2-3; TRBD2 matches 7 bases. The V gene's germline CDR1 is SGHAT and CDR2 FQNNGV. V gave up 5 bases and J gave up 6 bases; unmatched junction bases: 5. The length of the CDR3 is 13 residues. This CDR3 is CASSRGLSDTQYF. Here the CDR3 DNA reads TGTGCCAGCAGCCGGGGACTATCCGATACGCAGTATTTT. Combining the CDR3 with reference TRBV11-2 and TRBJ2-3 gives the whole variable domain EAGVAQSPRYKIIEKRQSVAFWCNPISGHATLYWYQQILGQGPKLLIQFQNNGVVDDSQLPKDRFSAERLKGVDSTLKIQPAKLEDSAVYLCASSRGLSDTQYFGPGTRLTVL.

The chain is built from TRBV9 and TRBJ2-3; 9 nucleotides line up with TRBD2. Germline values: CDR1 SGDLS, CDR2 YYNGEE. Germline trimming cut 4 bases from V and 4 bases from J; bases unmatched to any gene: 7. The CDR3 loop spans 15 amino acids. The CDR3 nucleotides are TGTGCCAGCAGCCCCGGCGGGAGGGAGGCAGATACGCAGTATTTT. Residues: CASSPGGREADTQYF.

The table lists this clone with a count of one. V usage is TRBV6-5 and J usage is TRBJ1-1, with a weak D call TRBD1 (6 bases). Germline loops: CDR1 MNHEY, CDR2 SVGAGI. V dropped 5 bases and J dropped 6 bases, with 13 bases sitting between them. The CDR3 has 13 amino acids. In DNA form, the CDR3 reads TGTGCCAGCAGTATAAACAGGGCCCCTGAAGCTTTCTTT. Its protein product is CASSINRAPEAFF.

The chain carries TRBV4-2 and TRBJ2-1, with 11 bases identical to TRBD2. Trimming at V came to 2 bases and at J to 7 bases, leaving 10 bases not matched to a gene. The CDR3 covers 17 residues. The germline V gene encodes CDR1 LGHNA and CDR2 YNFKEQ. DNA of the CDR3: TGTGCCAGCAGCCAACCCCTTAGCGGGAGGGCCTCTAATGAGCAGTTCTTC. It is translated as CASSQPLSGRASNEQFF.

This chain connects TRBV6-5 to TRBJ1-2; TRBD1 matches at 9 bases. The CDR3 consists of 13 residues. Unmatched junction bases numbered 3, after V lost 6 bases and J lost 4 bases. Looked up from germline, CDR1 is MNHEY and CDR2 is SVGAGI. The chain's CDR3 is CASRQGAGYGYTF. As DNA, the CDR3 is TGTGCCAGCAGACAGGGGGCGGGCTATGGCTACACCTTC.

The V call is TRBV2, the J call TRBJ2-3, with TRBD2 matching 7 bases. Germline assignment: CDR1 SNHLY and CDR2 FYNNEI. The CDR3 runs to 13 residues. Unmatched junction bases numbered 6, after V lost 8 bases and J lost 4 bases. The CDR3 region is CASHAGAPDTQYF. In DNA form, the CDR3 reads TGTGCCAGCCACGCGGGAGCCCCAGATACGCAGTATTTT.

V is TRBV20-1 and J is TRBJ2-5; no clear D gene. The CDR3 runs 10 residues. Germline CDR1 and CDR2: DFQATT and SNEGSKA (reference sequence). V shed 6 bases and J shed 4 bases, with 6 bases lying between them. The DNA of the CDR3 is TGCAGTGCCCCCCTAGAGACCCAGTACTTC. It specifies CSAPLETQYF.

DNA for the CDR3: TGTGCCAGCAGCTTATCCCTCTCGGATACGCAGTATTTT. This gives the protein CASSLSLSDTQYF. V gene TRBV7-8 combines with J gene TRBJ2-3; D is ambiguous. CDR1 and CDR2 from the germline V gene are SGHVS and FQNEAQ. This CDR3 contains 13 residues. Trimming cost V 2 bases and J 6 bases, with 9 bases left between them. The full variable domain, with the rest looked up from reference TRBV7-8 and TRBJ2-3, is GAGVSQSPRYKVAKRGQDVALRCDPISGHVSLFWYQQALGQGPEFLTYFQNEAQLDKSGLPSDRFFAERPEGSVSTLKIQRTQQEDSAVYLCASSLSLSDTQYFGPGTRLTVL.

This rearrangement joins TRBV27 to TRBJ2-1; 13 nucleotides match TRBD2. The CDR3 covers 15 residues. V was pared by 6 bases and J by 10 bases, with 9 bases of the junction left unmatched. From germline, CDR1 is MNHEY and CDR2 SMNVEV (reference sequence). Here the CDR3 reads CASSRTSGGPEEQFF. CDR3 nucleotides: TGTGCCAGCAGCCGGACTAGCGGGGGCCCTGAAGAGCAGTTCTTC.

CDR3 amino acids: CASSERTYGINEQFF. The CDR3 DNA follows: TGCGCCAGCAGTGAAAGGACTTACGGGATCAATGAGCAGTTCTTC. J is TRBJ2-1 and V is TRBV10-1; weak D call: TRBD2 (5 bases). There are 15 residues in the CDR3. V lost 3 bases to trimming and J lost 6 bases, with 15 bases between them. CDR1 WNHNN and CDR2 SYGVQD come from the germline V gene (reference sequence).